Listed below are T cell receptor beta chains from one sample, sequenced in a study of T-cell memory formation after mild COVID-19. TCRdb reanalysed the 5' RACE reads using MiXCR and keeps one entry per CDR3 protein. Of 300,000 to 350,000 distinct CDR3 sequences in the sample, 13% to 15% were seen once. The sequenced sample was PBMCs or a T cell subset sorted from them (not recorded which). These receptors were taken from a man aged 18 to 30 who had mild COVID-19 (a few samples of this study predate the infection). Cell type and time point are not known. Both conserved end residues are part of each CDR3. Each record gives: V gene, D gene, clone size, J gene, CDR3 protein, CDR3 DNA. A D gene is named only where the DNA matches it firmly. The listing skips clone size in some rows; elsewhere it reads once, few, many or a size class.

TRBV15	TRBD1	-	TRBJ1-5	CATSRSRGTDQPQHF	TGTGCCACCAGCAGAAGTAGGGGGACAGATCAGCCCCAGCATTTT
TRBV10-3	-	many	TRBJ2-3	CAISELGQLESDTQYF	TGTGCCATCAGTGAGCTGGGTCAGCTCGAGTCAGATACGCAGTATTTT
TRBV20-1	-	-	TRBJ2-1	CSAREPGGVYEQFF	TGCAGTGCTAGAGAGCCGGGGGGCGTCTATGAGCAGTTCTTC
TRBV5-1	-	few	TRBJ2-7	CASVLGPESDEQYF	TGCGCCAGCGTTTTAGGCCCTGAGTCGGACGAGCAGTACTTC
TRBV7-9	TRBD2	many	TRBJ2-3	CASSPRLAGGPDTQYF	TGTGCCAGCAGCCCGCGCCTAGCGGGGGGCCCGGATACGCAGTATTTT
TRBV6-1	-	few	TRBJ1-5	CASREGVNQPQHF	TGTGCCAGCAGAGAGGGAGTGAATCAGCCCCAGCATTTT
TRBV7-9	TRBD1	-	TRBJ1-1	CASSTRGRLTEAFF	TGTGCCAGCAGTACAAGGGGGCGTTTAACTGAAGCTTTCTTT
TRBV25-1	-	few	TRBJ2-6	CASSGSSGANVLTF	TGTGCCAGCAGTGGCTCTTCTGGGGCCAACGTCCTGACTTTC
TRBV7-9	TRBD1	few	TRBJ2-5	CASSWGQGDQETQYF	TGTGCCAGCAGCTGGGGACAGGGGGATCAAGAGACCCAGTACTTC
TRBV3-1	-	-	TRBJ2-1	CASSQLGYYNEQFF	TGTGCCAGCAGCCAATTAGGATACTACAATGAGCAGTTCTTC
TRBV4-3	-	few	TRBJ2-1	CASSQDPYGESNEQFF	TGCGCCAGCAGCCAAGATCCCTACGGGGAGAGCAATGAGCAGTTCTTC
TRBV10-1	-	few	TRBJ2-7	CASSEESGPAYEQYF	TGCGCCAGCAGTGAGGAGTCCGGACCGGCCTACGAGCAGTACTTC
TRBV7-9	TRBD2	-	TRBJ2-1	CASSQISGGQNEQFF	TGTGCCAGCAGTCAAATTTCGGGGGGGCAGAATGAGCAGTTCTTC
TRBV11-2	-	-	TRBJ2-1	CASSFAAPDNEQFF	TGTGCCAGCAGCTTCGCCGCACCGGACAATGAGCAGTTCTTC
TRBV7-9	-	few	TRBJ1-1	CASSLAQGPNTEAFF	TGTGCCAGCAGCTTAGCGCAAGGTCCGAACACTGAAGCTTTCTTT
TRBV7-2	-	-	TRBJ1-2	CASRKFSEIIYGYTF	TGTGCCAGCAGAAAATTTTCGGAGATAATCTATGGCTACACCTTC
TRBV19	-	-	TRBJ2-2	CASSIGGEVRTGELFF	TGTGCCAGTAGTATAGGAGGGGAGGTCCGCACCGGGGAGCTGTTTTTT
TRBV7-9	-	-	TRBJ1-4	CASSSLGGFGEKLFF	TGTGCCAGCAGCTCCCTAGGGGGGTTCGGGGAAAAACTGTTTTTT
TRBV18	-	few	TRBJ2-5	CASSRTVEQETQYF	TGTGCCAGCTCACGGACGGTAGAGCAAGAGACCCAGTACTTC
TRBV6-5	-	-	TRBJ1-2	CASSYNGQLIGYGYTF	TGTGCCAGCAGTTACAACGGACAGTTAATCGGGTATGGCTACACCTTC
TRBV6-5	TRBD1	few	TRBJ1-5	CASSSAGTGLQHF	TGTGCCAGCAGTTCAGCCGGGACAGGACTCCAGCATTTT
TRBV5-1	-	-	TRBJ2-1	CASSVPPGDEQFF	TGCGCCAGCAGCGTACCACCTGGGGATGAGCAGTTCTTC
TRBV18	-	-	TRBJ2-5	CASSPRTQQETQYF	TGTGCCAGCTCACCGCGGACGCAACAAGAGACCCAGTACTTC
TRBV7-6	-	many	TRBJ1-6	CASSLRRGGNSPLHF	TGTGCCAGCAGCTTACGGCGGGGTGGGAATTCACCCCTCCACTTT
TRBV5-1	-	few	TRBJ2-2	CASSLGQDGTGELFF	TGCGCCAGCAGCTTGGGGCAGGATGGCACCGGGGAGCTGTTTTTT
TRBV29-1	-	few	TRBJ2-5	CSARVLNLGTQYF	TGCAGCGCCCGTGTCCTGAACTTGGGGACCCAGTACTTC
TRBV9	-	-	TRBJ2-6	CASSARYLGANVLTF	TGTGCCAGCAGCGCCAGGTATCTGGGGGCCAACGTCCTGACTTTC
TRBV20-1	TRBD2	few	TRBJ2-3	CSSPSLAGGTDTQYF	TGCAGTTCTCCCTCACTAGCGGGGGGCACAGATACGCAGTATTTT
TRBV6-2/TRBV6-3	-	few	TRBJ1-1	CASSYGTLGTEAFF	TGTGCCAGCAGTTACGGCACTCTGGGCACTGAAGCTTTCTTT
TRBV3-1	-	few	TRBJ2-3	CASSQEVGVTDTQYF	TGTGCCAGCAGCCAAGAGGTTGGGGTCACAGATACGCAGTATTTT
TRBV27	-	-	TRBJ1-2	CASSFRGPHYGYTF	TGTGCCAGCAGTTTTAGGGGTCCGCACTATGGCTACACCTTC
TRBV29-1	-	-	TRBJ1-2	CSVAHGINYGYTF	TGCAGCGTTGCTCATGGAATTAACTATGGCTACACCTTC
TRBV29-1	-	few	TRBJ1-1	CSVEARTEAFF	TGCAGCGTTGAAGCCCGGACTGAAGCTTTCTTT
TRBV28	-	many	TRBJ1-2	CASSYTQGTGYTF	TGTGCCAGCAGCTACACTCAGGGGACTGGCTACACCTTC
TRBV2	-	-	TRBJ1-4	CASSEGSSEKLFF	TGTGCCAGCAGTGAGGGCTCTAGCGAAAAACTGTTTTTT
TRBV12-3/TRBV12-4	-	-	TRBJ2-7	CASSQSYSYEQYF	TGTGCCAGCAGTCAGTCTTACTCCTACGAGCAGTACTTC
TRBV21-1	-	few	TRBJ1-6	CASTTGTGGISPLHF	TGTGCCAGCACCACCGGGACAGGGGGGATTTCACCCCTCCACTTT
TRBV2	TRBD1	-	TRBJ1-1	CASIGRGLSEAFF	TGTGCCAGCATAGGCAGGGGGCTTAGTGAAGCTTTCTTT
TRBV25-1	-	-	TRBJ2-7	CASSDSIHEQYF	TGTGCCAGCAGTGATAGTATCCATGAGCAGTACTTC
TRBV27	TRBD1	few	TRBJ2-7	CASSAGQGALAYEQYF	TGTGCCAGCAGTGCGGGACAGGGGGCCCTCGCCTACGAGCAGTACTTC
TRBV6-2/TRBV6-3	-	few	TRBJ1-1	CASTEYYEAFF	TGTGCCAGCACCGAATACTATGAAGCTTTCTTT
TRBV7-2	-	few	TRBJ1-1	CASIPTPLATEAFF	TGTGCCAGCATCCCGACACCTTTGGCCACTGAAGCTTTCTTT
TRBV24-1	TRBD2	-	TRBJ2-3	CATGGLAGVIDTQYF	TGTGCCACCGGCGGACTAGCGGGGGTGATAGATACGCAGTATTTT
TRBV11-2	-	-	TRBJ1-1	CASSSRGGLIMNTEAFF	TGTGCCAGCAGCTCTAGGGGGGGTCTCATCATGAACACTGAAGCTTTCTTT
TRBV10-3	-	many	TRBJ2-1	CAISEPESQGYKQFF	TGTGCCATCAGTGAGCCGGAGTCCCAGGGGTATAAGCAGTTCTTC
TRBV5-5	-	few	TRBJ1-2	CASSPWDGANYGYTF	TGTGCCAGCAGCCCCTGGGACGGAGCTAACTATGGCTACACCTTC
TRBV7-9	TRBD1	-	TRBJ2-1	CASSPMGQGAPNEQFF	TGTGCCAGCAGCCCCATGGGACAGGGGGCCCCGAATGAGCAGTTCTTC